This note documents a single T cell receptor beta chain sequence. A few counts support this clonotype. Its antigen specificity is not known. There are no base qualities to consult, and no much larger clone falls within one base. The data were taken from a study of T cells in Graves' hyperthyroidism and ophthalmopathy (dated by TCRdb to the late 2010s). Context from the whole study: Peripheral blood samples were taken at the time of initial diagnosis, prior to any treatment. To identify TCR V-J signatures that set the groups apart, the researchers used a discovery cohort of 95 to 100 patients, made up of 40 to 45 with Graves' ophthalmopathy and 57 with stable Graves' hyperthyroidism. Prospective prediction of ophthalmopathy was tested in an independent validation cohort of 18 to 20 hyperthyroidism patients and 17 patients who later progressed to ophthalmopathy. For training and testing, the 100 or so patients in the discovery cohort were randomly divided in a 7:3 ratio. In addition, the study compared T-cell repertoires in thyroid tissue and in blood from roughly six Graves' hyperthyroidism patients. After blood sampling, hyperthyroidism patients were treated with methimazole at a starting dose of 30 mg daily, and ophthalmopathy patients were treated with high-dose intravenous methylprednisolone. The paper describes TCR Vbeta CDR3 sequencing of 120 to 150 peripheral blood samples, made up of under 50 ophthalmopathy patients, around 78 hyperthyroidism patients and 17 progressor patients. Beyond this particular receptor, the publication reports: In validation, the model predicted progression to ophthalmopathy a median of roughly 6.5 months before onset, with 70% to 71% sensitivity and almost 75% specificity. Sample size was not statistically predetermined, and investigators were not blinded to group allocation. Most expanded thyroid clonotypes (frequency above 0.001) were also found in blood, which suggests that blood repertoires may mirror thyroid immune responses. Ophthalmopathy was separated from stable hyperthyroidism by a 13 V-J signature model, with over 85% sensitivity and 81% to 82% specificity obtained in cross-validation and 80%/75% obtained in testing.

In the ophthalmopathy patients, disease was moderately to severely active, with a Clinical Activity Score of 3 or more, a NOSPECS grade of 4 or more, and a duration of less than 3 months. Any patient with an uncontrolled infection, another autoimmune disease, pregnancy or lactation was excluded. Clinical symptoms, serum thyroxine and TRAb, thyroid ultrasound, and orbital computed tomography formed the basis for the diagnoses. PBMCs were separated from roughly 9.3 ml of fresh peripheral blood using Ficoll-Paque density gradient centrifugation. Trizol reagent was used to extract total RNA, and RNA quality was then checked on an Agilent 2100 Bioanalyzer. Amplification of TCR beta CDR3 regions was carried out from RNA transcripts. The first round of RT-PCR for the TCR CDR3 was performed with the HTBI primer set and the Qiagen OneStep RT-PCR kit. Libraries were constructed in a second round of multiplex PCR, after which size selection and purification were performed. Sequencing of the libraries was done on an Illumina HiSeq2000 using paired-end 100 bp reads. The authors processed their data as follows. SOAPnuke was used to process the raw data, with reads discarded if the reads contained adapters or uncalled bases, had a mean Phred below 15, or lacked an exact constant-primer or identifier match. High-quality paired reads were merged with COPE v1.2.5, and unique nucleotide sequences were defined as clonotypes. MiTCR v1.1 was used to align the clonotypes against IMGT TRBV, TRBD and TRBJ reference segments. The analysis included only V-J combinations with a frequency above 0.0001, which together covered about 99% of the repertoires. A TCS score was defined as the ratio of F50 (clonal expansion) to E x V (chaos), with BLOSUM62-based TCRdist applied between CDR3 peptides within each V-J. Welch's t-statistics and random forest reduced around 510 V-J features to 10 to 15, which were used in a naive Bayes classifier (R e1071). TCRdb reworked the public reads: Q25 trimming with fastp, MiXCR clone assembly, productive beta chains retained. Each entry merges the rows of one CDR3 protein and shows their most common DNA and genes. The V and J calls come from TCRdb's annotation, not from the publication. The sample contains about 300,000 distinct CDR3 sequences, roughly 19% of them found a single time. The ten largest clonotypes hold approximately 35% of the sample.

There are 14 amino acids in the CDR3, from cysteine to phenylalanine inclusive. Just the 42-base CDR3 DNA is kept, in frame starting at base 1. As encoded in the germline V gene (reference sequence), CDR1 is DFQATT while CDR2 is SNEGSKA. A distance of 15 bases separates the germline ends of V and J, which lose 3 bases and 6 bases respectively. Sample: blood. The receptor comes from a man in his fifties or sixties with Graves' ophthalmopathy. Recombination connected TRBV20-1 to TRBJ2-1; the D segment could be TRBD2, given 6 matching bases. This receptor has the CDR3 CSASREIGINEQFF. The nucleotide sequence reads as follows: TGCAGTGCTAGCCGGGAGATAGGAATCAATGAGCAGTTCTTC.